This T cell receptor (beta chain) was recorded in a study of cytomegalovirus exposure and HLA in healthy donors. Primers included in the PCR were 60 Vbeta and 13 Jbeta primers. Clones were read by immunoSEQ multiplex PCR, and TCRdb kept only the in-frame ones, dropping some. The table has roughly 230,000 clones, roughly 91% seen once; the top ten hold approximately 1.5%. The CDR3 runs to 15 residues. V was clipped by 3 bases and J by 7 bases; unmatched bases: 7. In germline, CDR1 is SGHTA, CDR2 FQGNSA. The specimen was PBMCs. The chain carries TRBV7-2 and TRBJ2-1; 9 nucleotides align to TRBD2. The clonotype comes from a girl aged 2 to 9 in good health and CMV-seronegative. CDR3 in DNA: TGTGCCAGCAGCTTCATGGGACTAGCTGGAAATGAGCAGTTCTTC. Amino acids: CASSFMGLAGNEQFF.